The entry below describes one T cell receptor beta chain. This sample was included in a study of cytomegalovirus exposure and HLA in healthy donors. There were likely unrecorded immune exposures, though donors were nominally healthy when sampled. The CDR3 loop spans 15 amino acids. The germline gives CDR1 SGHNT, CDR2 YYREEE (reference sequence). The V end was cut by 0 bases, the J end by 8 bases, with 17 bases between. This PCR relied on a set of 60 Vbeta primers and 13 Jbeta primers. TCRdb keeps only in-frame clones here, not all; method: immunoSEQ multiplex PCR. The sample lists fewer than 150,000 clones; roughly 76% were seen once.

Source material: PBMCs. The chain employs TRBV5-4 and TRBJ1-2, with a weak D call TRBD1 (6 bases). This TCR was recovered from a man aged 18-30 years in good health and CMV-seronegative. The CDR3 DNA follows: TGTGCCAGCAGCTTGGGGGTACAGGGCCCTAGCGGCTACACCTTC. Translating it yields CASSLGVQGPSGYTF.